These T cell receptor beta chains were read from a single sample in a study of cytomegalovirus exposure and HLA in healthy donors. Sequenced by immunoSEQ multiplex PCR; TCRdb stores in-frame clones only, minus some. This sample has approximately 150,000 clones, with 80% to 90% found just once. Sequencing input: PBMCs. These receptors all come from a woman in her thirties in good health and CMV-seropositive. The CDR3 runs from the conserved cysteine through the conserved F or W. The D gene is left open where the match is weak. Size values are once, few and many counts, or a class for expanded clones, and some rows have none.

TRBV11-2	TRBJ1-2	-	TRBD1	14	CASSWTGGDYGYTF	TGTGCCAGCAGCTGGACAGGGGGCGACTATGGCTACACCTTC
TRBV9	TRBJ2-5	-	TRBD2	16	CASSVRREGLGETQYF	TGTGCCAGCAGCGTAAGGCGGGAGGGGTTGGGAGAGACCCAGTACTTC
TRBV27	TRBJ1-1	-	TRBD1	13	CASSPRTGLEAFF	TGTGCCAGCAGTCCACGGACAGGTCTTGAAGCTTTCTTT
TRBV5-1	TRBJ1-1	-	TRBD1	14	CASSLDRVGTEAFF	TGCGCCAGCAGCCTCGACAGGGTAGGCACTGAAGCTTTCTTT
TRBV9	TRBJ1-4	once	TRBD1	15	CASSVVQGNNEKLFF	TGTGCCAGCAGCGTAGTACAGGGGAATAATGAAAAACTGTTTTTT
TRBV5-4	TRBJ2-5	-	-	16	CASSLGASGGQETQYF	TGTGCCAGCAGCTTGGGGGCTTCCGGGGGACAAGAGACCCAGTACTTC
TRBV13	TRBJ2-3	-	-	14	CASSFGSSTDTQYF	TGTGCCAGCAGCTTCGGGTCTAGCACAGATACGCAGTATTTT
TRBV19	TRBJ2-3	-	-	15	CASSLRGSSTDTQYF	TGTGCCAGTAGCCTCAGGGGCTCTAGCACAGATACGCAGTATTTT
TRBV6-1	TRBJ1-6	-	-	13	CASSSREGSPLHF	TGTGCCAGCAGTTCCAGGGAGGGGTCACCCCTCCACTTT
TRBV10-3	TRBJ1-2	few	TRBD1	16	CAISESGTGTLYGYTF	TGTGCCATCAGTGAGTCTGGGACAGGGACCCTCTATGGCTACACCTTC
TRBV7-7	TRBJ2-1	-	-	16	CASSPHGTGSYNEQFF	TGTGCCAGCAGCCCGCACGGTACAGGTTCCTACAATGAGCAGTTCTTC
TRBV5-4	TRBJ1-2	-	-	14	CASSPEGTNYGYTF	TGTGCCAGCAGCCCGGAGGGGACTAACTATGGCTACACCTTC
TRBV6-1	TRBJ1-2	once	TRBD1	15	CASSESQGVNYGYTF	TGTGCCAGCAGTGAGTCACAGGGGGTTAACTATGGCTACACCTTC
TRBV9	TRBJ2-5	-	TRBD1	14	CASSGTGTQETQYF	TGTGCCAGCAGCGGGACAGGAACCCAAGAGACCCAGTACTTC
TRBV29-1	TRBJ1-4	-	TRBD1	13	CSALGQGNEKLFF	TGCAGCGCGCTTGGACAGGGTAATGAAAAACTGTTTTTT
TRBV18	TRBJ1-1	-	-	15	CASSIGGVMNTEAFF	TGTGCCAGCTCAATTGGAGGCGTCATGAACACTGAAGCTTTCTTT
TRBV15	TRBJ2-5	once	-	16	CATSRDVGREAKTQYF	TGTGCCACCAGCAGAGATGTCGGCAGGGAGGCGAAGACCCAGTACTTC
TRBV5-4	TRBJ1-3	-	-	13	CDSRLERGNTIYF	TGTGACAGCAGACTGGAGAGGGGAAACACCATATATTTT
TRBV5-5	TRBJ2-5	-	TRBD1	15	CASSLLQGAWETQYF	TGTGCCAGCAGCTTGCTACAGGGGGCGTGGGAGACCCAGTACTTC
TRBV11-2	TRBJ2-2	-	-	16	CASSQGGAFRTGELFF	TGTGCCAGCAGCCAAGGGGGGGCCTTTAGGACCGGGGAGCTGTTTTTT
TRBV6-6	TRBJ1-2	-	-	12	CASSYSETGYTF	TGTGCCAGCAGTTACTCGGAGACTGGCTACACCTTC
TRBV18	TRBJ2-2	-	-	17	CASSPPVGASNTGELFF	TGTGCCAGCTCACCACCGGTGGGGGCATCGAACACCGGGGAGCTGTTTTTT
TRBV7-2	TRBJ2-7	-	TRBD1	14	CASSLDRGPDEQYF	TGTGCCAGCAGCCTGGACAGGGGGCCCGACGAGCAGTACTTC
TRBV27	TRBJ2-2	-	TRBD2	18	CAVRLWTSGGAGTGELFF	TGTGCCGTACGCCTATGGACTAGCGGGGGGGCGGGCACCGGGGAGCTGTTTTTT
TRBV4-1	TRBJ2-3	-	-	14	CASSRLTAEDTQYF	TGCGCCAGCAGCCGACTTACCGCGGAGGATACGCAGTATTTT
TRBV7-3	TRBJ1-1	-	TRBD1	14	CASSPTGGDTEAFF	TGTGCCAGCAGCCCGACAGGGGGCGACACTGAAGCTTTCTTT
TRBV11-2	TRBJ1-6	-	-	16	CASSPISGGLNSPLHF	TGTGCCAGCAGCCCTATTTCGGGGGGCTTAAATTCACCCCTCCACTTT
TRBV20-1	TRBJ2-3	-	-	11	CSASSRDLRYF	TGCAGTGCCTCTTCTCGGGACTTGCGGTATTTT
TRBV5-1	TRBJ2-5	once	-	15	CASSLALTSQETQYF	TGCGCCAGCAGCTTGGCCCTGACATCCCAAGAGACCCAGTACTTC
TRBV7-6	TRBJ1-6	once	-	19	CASSLDVTALSSYNSPLHF	TGTGCCAGCAGCTTAGATGTGACAGCGCTTAGCTCCTATAATTCACCCCTCCACTTT
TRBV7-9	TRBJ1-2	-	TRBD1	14	CASSPGQGFYGYTF	TGTGCCAGCAGCCCAGGACAGGGGTTCTATGGCTACACCTTC